The 20 T cell receptor beta chains below were found in one sample sequenced in a study of blood T cell repertoires in COVID-19. Sequencing used immunoSEQ multiplex PCR; TCRdb keeps in-frame clones, though not all of them. There are about 130,000 clones in the sample; 84% occur only once, and about 13% lies in the top ten. The sequenced sample consisted of peripheral blood. The receptors originated from a human donor in a cohort sampled during active COVID-19.

V gene TRBV6-1 combines with J gene TRBJ1-5; possibly TRBD1 for D (6 bases). The V gene's germline CDR1 is MNHNS and CDR2 SASEGT. V was trimmed by 3 bases and J by 5 bases, leaving 14 bases between them. This CDR3 contains 15 residues. The CDR3 loop reads CASSESGQYHQPQHF. As DNA, the CDR3 is TGTGCCAGCAGTGAGAGCGGACAGTACCATCAGCCCCAGCATTTT.

The chain links TRBV30 to TRBJ2-1, with TRBD2 identical over 10 bases. Germline CDR1 is GTSNPN and CDR2 is SVGIG (reference sequence). This CDR3 comprises 15 residues. V was clipped by 7 bases and J by 4 bases; unmatched bases: 10. CDR3 nucleotide sequence: TGTGCCTTCTCAGCGGGGGGGCACTCGTACAATGAGCAGTTCTTC. Translated, it gives CAFSAGGHSYNEQFF.

The rearrangement joins TRBV3-1 (or the pseudogene TRBV3-2) to TRBJ2-7, with D tentatively TRBD2 (5 bases). Germline lookup yields CDR1 LGHDT and CDR2 YNNKEL (reference sequence). This CDR3 comprises 15 residues. The germline V and J ends were trimmed by 6 bases and 1 base, with 16 bases remaining between them. The CDR3: CASSLGRTPSYEQYF. The CDR3 bases are TGTGCCAGCAGTCTGGGCAGGACTCCATCCTACGAGCAGTACTTC.

The chain recombines TRBV2 with TRBJ1-1; TRBD1 might be the D (6 bases). The germline gives CDR1 SNHLY, CDR2 FYNNEI. This CDR3 is 15 amino acids long. The V and J ends lost 7 bases and 3 bases respectively, with 18 bases between them. CDR3 bases: TGTGCCAGCACCACGACAGGAACGCGGTACACTGAAGCTTTCTTT. This encodes CASTTTGTRYTEAFF.

In DNA form, the CDR3 reads TGTGCCAGCTCACCCGCGGGACAGGGTCCTGGGGGGCAGTTCTTC. This translates into CASSPAGQGPGGQFF. The chain employs TRBV18 and TRBJ2-1, with 9 bases lining up with TRBD1. The trim removed 3 bases at V and 12 bases at J, leaving 12 bases unmatched. CDR1 and CDR2 from the germline V gene are KGHSH and LQKENI. This CDR3 has 15 amino acids.

V and J are TRBV12-3 or TRBV12-4 and TRBJ1-4, with D perhaps matching TRBD1 (5 bases). Trimming stripped 3 bases from V and 17 bases from J, with 13 bases between. CDR3 size: 11 residues. CDR3 region: CASSFKDMLFF. CDR3 in DNA: TGTGCCAGCAGTTTTAAGGACATGTTATTTTTT.

The rearrangement links TRBV15 to TRBJ1-1; tentative D call: TRBD1 (5 bases). V was clipped by 5 bases and J by 6 bases, with 13 bases between them. Germline loops: CDR1 LNHNV, CDR2 YYDKDF (reference sequence). This CDR3 is 13 amino acids long. The CDR3 loop reads CATSSWDSPEAFF. CDR3 DNA sequence: TGTGCCACCAGCTCCTGGGACTCGCCTGAAGCTTTCTTT.

This clone was seen just once. The CDR3 protein is CASSLVSTSNQPQHF. The CDR3 DNA reads as TGTGCCAGCAGCTTAGTTAGCACAAGCAATCAGCCCCAGCATTTT. This chain joins TRBV7-2 and TRBJ1-5, with no clear D. CDR1 is SGHTA, CDR2 FQGNSA, per germline. The CDR3 extends over 15 amino acids. Trimming pared 1 base from V and 1 base from J, leaving 8 bases between.

V and J are TRBV11-2 and TRBJ2-7; a possible D gene is TRBD1 (6 bases). The CDR3 spans 12 residues. V was clipped by 6 bases and J by 3 bases, with 9 bases between them. The germline CDR1 and CDR2 sequences are SGHAT and FQNNGV. The CDR3 protein is CASSSGVYEQYF. DNA for the CDR3: TGTGCCAGCAGTTCAGGGGTCTACGAGCAGTACTTC. The variable domain in full, with the rest retrieved from reference TRBV11-2 and TRBJ2-7, is EAGVAQSPRYKIIEKRQSVAFWCNPISGHATLYWYQQILGQGPKLLIQFQNNGVVDDSQLPKDRFSAERLKGVDSTLKIQPAKLEDSAVYLCASSSGVYEQYFGPGTRLTVT.

This clone showed up just a few times. The chain combines TRBV18 with TRBJ2-7, with TRBD1 identical over 7 bases. Germline trimming cut 4 bases from V and 2 bases from J; bases unmatched to any gene: 5. The CDR3 is 14 residues long. Looked up from germline, CDR1 is KGHSH and CDR2 is LQKENI. The CDR3 DNA reads as TGTGCCAGCTCACAGGGGGCAGGAACCTACGAGCAGTACTTC. This translates into CASSQGAGTYEQYF.

There are a few counts of this clone. The chain uses TRBV6-5 and TRBJ1-2; a weak D match, TRBD1 (6 bases). CDR1 and CDR2 from the germline V gene are MNHEY and SVGAGI. Trimming left V 6 bases short and J 0 bases short, with 14 bases between. The CDR3 loop spans 15 amino acids. DNA for the CDR3: TGTGCCAGCAGCTTACAACAGGGACCTAACTATGGCTACACCTTC. Protein sequence: CASSLQQGPNYGYTF.

The rearrangement uses TRBV19 and TRBJ2-7; perhaps TRBD1 as D (6 bases). The CDR3 runs to 14 residues. V lost 4 bases and J lost 4, with 14 bases in between. Germline V gene data show CDR1 as LNHDA and CDR2 as SQIVND (reference sequence). The CDR3 DNA follows: TGTGCCAGTAGTAAAGGACAGTGGAGTTACGAGCAGTACTTC. Translated: CASSKGQWSYEQYF.

CDR3 protein: CASSRKTGLYEQYF. CDR3 nucleotide sequence: TGTGCCAGCAGCCGAAAGACAGGGCTTTACGAGCAGTACTTC. The rearrangement joins TRBV6-5 to TRBJ2-7, with TRBD1 identical over 7 bases. In germline, CDR1 is MNHEY, CDR2 SVGAGI. CDR3 length equals 14 residues. Losses at the gene ends were 6 bases for V and 4 bases for J; bases not matched to a gene: 9.

The genes are TRBV27 and TRBJ1-1; TRBD1 is a possible D gene (5 bases). The CDR3 sequence is 14 residues long. Trimming removed 6 bases from V and 0 bases from J, with 11 bases in between. Per the germline V gene, CDR1 is MNHEY and CDR2 is SMNVEV (reference sequence). The CDR3 sequence is CASSRQHMNTEAFF. CDR3 nucleotides: TGTGCCAGCAGCAGACAGCACATGAACACTGAAGCTTTCTTT.

The gene calls are TRBV10-3 and TRBJ2-5; 10 bases are shared with TRBD2. This CDR3 contains 16 residues. Germline V lookup: CDR1 ENHRY, CDR2 SYGVKD. V trimming: 6 bases; J trimming: 4 bases; junction bases outside the gene matches: 11. In DNA form, the CDR3 reads TGTGCCATCAGCCCAGATAAAGCGGGGGGGCCAGAGACCCAGTACTTC. Translated: CAISPDKAGGPETQYF.

The rearrangement links TRBV7-9 to TRBJ2-5; TRBD2 might be the D (7 bases). From germline, CDR1 is SEHNR and CDR2 FQNEAQ (reference sequence). The germline V and J ends were trimmed by 0 bases and 4 bases, with 15 bases remaining between them. The CDR3 length is 16 residues. In nucleotides, the CDR3 is TGTGCCAGCAGCTTAGCCGGAGGGGGGGCCGGAGAGACCCAGTACTTC. Translated: CASSLAGGGAGETQYF.

As DNA, the CDR3 is TGTGCCAGCAGCTGGACAGGTCTGGACACCATATATTTT. This translates into CASSWTGLDTIYF. V and J are TRBV5-6 and TRBJ1-3; 7 positions match TRBD1. The V segment lost 3 bases and the J segment 8 bases; nucleotides outside the gene matches: 5. The CDR3 length is 13 residues. Germline V gives CDR1 SGHDT, CDR2 YYEEEE.

This clone appeared once. This chain joins TRBV5-1 and TRBJ1-1, with 8 bases lining up with TRBD1. Germline V gene data show CDR1 as SGHRS and CDR2 as YFSETQ. This CDR3 contains 16 residues. With 6 bases clipped from V and 1 base from J, the junction kept 11 bases outside the gene matches. CDR3 sequence reads: CASKDAYRGKNTEAFF. CDR3 in DNA: TGCGCCAGCAAGGATGCTTACAGGGGGAAGAACACTGAAGCTTTCTTT. The variable domain in full, with the rest retrieved from reference TRBV5-1 and TRBJ1-1, is KAGVTQTPRYLIKTRGQQVTLSCSPISGHRSVSWYQQTPGQGLQFLFEYFSETQRNKGNFPGRFSGRQFSNSRSEMNVSTLELGDSALYLCASKDAYRGKNTEAFFGQGTRLTVV.

The V call is TRBV11-2, the J call TRBJ1-2; possibly TRBD1 for D (5 bases). CDR3 size: 15 residues. Germline V gene lookup returns CDR1 SGHAT and CDR2 FQNNGV. Trimming cost V 5 bases and J 8 bases, with 21 bases left between them. The CDR3 sequence is CASSPGILPYGGYTF. The CDR3 coding sequence is TGTGCCAGCAGCCCAGGGATTCTCCCGTATGGCGGCTACACCTTC.

V and J are TRBV11-2 and TRBJ1-2; no clear D. The CDR3 consists of 12 residues. CDR1 is SGHAT, CDR2 FQNNGV, per germline. V lost 3 bases to trimming and J lost 4 bases, with 6 bases between them. The CDR3 bases are TGTGCCAGCAGCTTCAGAATCTATGGCTACACCTTC. Its translation is CASSFRIYGYTF.